This TCR beta chain is drawn from a study of blood T cell repertoires in COVID-19. Study-level information: PBMCs, B-cell-depleted T cells, or T cells were the source of the cDNA or gDNA that made up the material.

The CDR3 runs 15 residues. Germline assignment: CDR1 SGHVS and CDR2 FQNEAQ. V was cut by 1 base and J by 5 bases, with 14 bases left in between. Authors' methods: Reference gene primer amplification yielded estimated nucleated cell counts. Only in-frame clones appear in the TCRdb table, and some are missing; sequencing was by immunoSEQ multiplex PCR. The DNA gave D and trimming, while V, J and clone size come from that table. The sample includes over 200,000 clones, over 80% of them seen just once. The sample comprised peripheral blood. This TCR derives from a woman younger than 45 with COVID-19, enrolled during active disease. This sequence joins TRBV7-8 and TRBJ2-5; weak D call: TRBD1 (7 bases). CDR3 in DNA: TGTGCCAGCAGCTTAGGACTCAGGGGGGAGGAGACCCAGTACTTC. This sequence encodes CASSLGLRGEETQYF.